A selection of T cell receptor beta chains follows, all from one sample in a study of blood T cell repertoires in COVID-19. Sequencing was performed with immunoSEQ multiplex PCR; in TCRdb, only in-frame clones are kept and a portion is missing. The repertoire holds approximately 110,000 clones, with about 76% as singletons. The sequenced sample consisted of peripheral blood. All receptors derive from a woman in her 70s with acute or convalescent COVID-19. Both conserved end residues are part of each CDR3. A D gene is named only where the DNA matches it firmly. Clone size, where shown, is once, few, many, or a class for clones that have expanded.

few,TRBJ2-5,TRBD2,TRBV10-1,CASSASGGEETQYF,TGCGCCAGCAGTGCTAGCGGGGGGGAAGAGACCCAGTACTTC
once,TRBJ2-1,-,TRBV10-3,CAISGAQAPEQFF,TGTGCCATCAGTGGGGCACAGGCCCCGGAGCAGTTCTTC
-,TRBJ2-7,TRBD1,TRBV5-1,CASSLEGGQGAYEQYF,TGCGCCAGCAGCTTGGAGGGCGGACAGGGGGCCTACGAGCAGTACTTC
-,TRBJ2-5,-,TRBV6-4,CASRGGQETQYF,TGTGCCAGCAGGGGGGGTCAAGAGACCCAGTACTTC
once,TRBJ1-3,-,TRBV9,CASSVDAGRARGNTIYF,TGTGCCAGCAGCGTAGATGCAGGGAGGGCGAGAGGAAACACCATATATTTT
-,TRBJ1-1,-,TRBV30,CAYLRNRYEAFF,TGTGCCTACCTCCGGAACAGGTATGAAGCTTTCTTT
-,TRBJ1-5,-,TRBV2,CASSVADNQPQHF,TGTGCCAGCAGTGTGGCAGATAATCAGCCCCAGCATTTT
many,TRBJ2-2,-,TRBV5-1,CASKATVDSTGELFF,TGCGCCAGCAAAGCGACAGTAGATTCCACCGGGGAGCTGTTTTTT
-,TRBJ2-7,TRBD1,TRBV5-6,CASSLGQGGSYEQYF,TGTGCCAGCAGCTTAGGACAGGGTGGCTCCTACGAGCAGTACTTC
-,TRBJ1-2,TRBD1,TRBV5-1,CASSLPTGGEGYTF,TGCGCCAGCAGCTTGCCAACAGGGGGCGAAGGCTACACCTTC
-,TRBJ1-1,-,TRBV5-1,CASSLNYGNTEAFF,TGCGCCAGCAGCTTAAATTACGGGAACACTGAAGCTTTCTTT
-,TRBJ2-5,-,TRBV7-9,CASSFPGGTQYF,TGTGCCAGCAGCTTCCCCGGGGGGACCCAGTACTTC
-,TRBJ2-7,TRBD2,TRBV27,CASSFRTRRGVPYEQYF,TGTGCCAGCAGTTTTCGTACGCGCCGGGGGGTCCCCTACGAGCAGTACTTC
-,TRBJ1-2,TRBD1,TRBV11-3,CASSLAGQRAEANYGYTF,TGTGCCAGCAGCCTGGCGGGACAGAGGGCTGAGGCGAACTATGGCTACACCTTC
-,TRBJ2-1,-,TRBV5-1,CASGRNNEQFF,TGCGCCAGCGGTAGAAACAATGAGCAGTTCTTC
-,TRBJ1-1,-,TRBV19,CASFRRMNTEAFF,TGTGCCAGTTTCAGGAGGATGAACACTGAAGCTTTCTTT
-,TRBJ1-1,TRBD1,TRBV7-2,CASSLTQGDTEAFF,TGTGCCAGCAGCCTAACTCAGGGGGACACTGAAGCTTTCTTT
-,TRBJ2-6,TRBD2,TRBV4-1,CASSQDGGRGRIIGANVLTF,TGCGCCAGCAGCCAAGATGGCGGGAGGGGGCGCATTATTGGGGCCAACGTCCTGACTTTC
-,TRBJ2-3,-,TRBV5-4,CASSFGGYTDTQYF,TGTGCCAGCAGCTTTGGGGGGTACACAGATACGCAGTATTTT
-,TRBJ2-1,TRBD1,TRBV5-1,CASSPGLTGVNEQFF,TGCGCCAGCAGCCCCGGGCTGACAGGGGTGAATGAGCAGTTCTTC
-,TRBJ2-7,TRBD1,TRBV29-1,CSTTGQGYEQYF,TGCAGCACCACGGGACAGGGTTACGAGCAGTACTTC
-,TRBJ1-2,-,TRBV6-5,CASSYSSGKGYTF,TGTGCCAGCAGTTACTCTTCAGGGAAAGGCTACACCTTC
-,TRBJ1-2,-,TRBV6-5,CASSYRRSSYGYTF,TGTGCCAGCAGTTACCGGCGGAGCTCCTATGGCTACACCTTC
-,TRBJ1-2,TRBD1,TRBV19,CASRTGTGDLFNYGYTF,TGTGCCAGTAGGACCGGGACAGGGGATTTGTTTAACTATGGCTACACCTTC
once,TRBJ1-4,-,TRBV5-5,CASSSPKGANEKLFF,TGTGCCAGCAGCTCACCCAAGGGGGCTAATGAAAAACTGTTTTTT
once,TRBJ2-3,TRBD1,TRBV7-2,CASSSRQGRGYTDTQYF,TGTGCCAGCAGCTCCAGACAGGGAAGGGGGTACACGGATACGCAGTATTTT
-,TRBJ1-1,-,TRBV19,CASSAQGRGTEAFF,TGTGCCAGTAGTGCACAGGGTAGGGGTACTGAAGCTTTCTTT
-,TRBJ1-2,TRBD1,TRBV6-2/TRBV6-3,CASSLHRGIGYTF,TGTGCCAGCAGTCTACACAGGGGGATCGGCTACACCTTC
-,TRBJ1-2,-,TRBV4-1,CASSQGEGSGYTF,TGCGCCAGCAGCCAAGGGGAGGGCTCTGGCTACACCTTC
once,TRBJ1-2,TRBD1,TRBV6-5,CASNSFDRESYGYTF,TGTGCCAGCAATTCCTTCGACAGGGAATCCTATGGCTACACCTTC
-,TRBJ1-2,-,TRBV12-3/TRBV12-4,CASSLEGMEGYTF,TGTGCCAGCAGTTTAGAGGGGATGGAGGGCTACACCTTC
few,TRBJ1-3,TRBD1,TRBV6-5,CASSLQGLVGNTIYF,TGTGCCAGCAGCCTACAGGGGCTCGTAGGAAACACCATATATTTT
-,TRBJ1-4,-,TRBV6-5,CASRDVGGYNEKLFF,TGTGCCAGCAGGGACGTCGGGGGGTATAATGAAAAACTGTTTTTT
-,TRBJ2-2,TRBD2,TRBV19,CATTVGRGGNTGELFF,TGTGCCACCACCGTTGGGCGGGGGGGAAACACCGGGGAGCTGTTTTTT
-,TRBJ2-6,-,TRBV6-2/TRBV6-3,CASSYMGLASSGANVLTF,TGTGCCAGCAGTTATATGGGACTTGCTAGCTCTGGGGCCAACGTCCTGACTTTC
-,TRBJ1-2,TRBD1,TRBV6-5,CASSLYPTGEGYTF,TGTGCCAGCAGTCTCTACCCAACAGGGGAAGGCTACACCTTC
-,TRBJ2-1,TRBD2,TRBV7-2,CASSPGGRRNNEQFF,TGTGCCAGCAGCCCGGGGGGTCGGCGCAACAATGAGCAGTTCTTC
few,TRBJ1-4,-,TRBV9,CASSVANGEKLFF,TGTGCCAGCAGCGTAGCAAACGGTGAAAAACTGTTTTTT
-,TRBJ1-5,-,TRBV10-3,CAISEGLLKGNQPQHF,TGTGCCATCAGTGAGGGCCTCCTGAAAGGCAATCAGCCCCAGCATTTT
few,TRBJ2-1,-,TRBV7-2,CASSTTGPSYNEQFF,TGTGCCAGCAGCACCACAGGGCCCTCCTACAATGAGCAGTTCTTC
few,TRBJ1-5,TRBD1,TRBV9,CASSATGSRNQPQHF,TGTGCCAGCAGCGCGACAGGGAGTCGCAATCAGCCCCAGCATTTT
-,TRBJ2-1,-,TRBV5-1,CASSLRTASSYNEQFF,TGCGCCAGCAGCTTAAGGACAGCGAGCTCCTACAATGAGCAGTTCTTC
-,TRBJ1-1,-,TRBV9,CASTGARGHTEAFF,TGTGCCAGCACTGGTGCCAGGGGTCACACTGAAGCTTTCTTT
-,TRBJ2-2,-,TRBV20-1,CSAKQVGELFF,TGCAGTGCTAAGCAGGTCGGGGAGCTGTTTTTT
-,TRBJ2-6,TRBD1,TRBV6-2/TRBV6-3,CASSPRPYGTVSGANVLTF,TGTGCCAGCAGCCCTCGCCCTTATGGGACAGTTTCTGGGGCCAACGTCCTGACTTTC